This T cell receptor (beta chain) was found in a study of human thymus T cells. Turning to this clone: Its matching antigen is unknown.

Thymic samples were excised during corrective heart operations. Infants, healthy and Finnish, who were having corrective surgery for congenital heart defects served as donors. Method: immunoSEQ multiplex PCR; TCRdb's copy keeps in-frame clones and lacks some. Among around 70,000 clones listed, roughly 95% were seen once. General study points: Thymic and blood repertoires appeared to carry a bias in their V and J gene usage. Highly overlapping thymic repertoires in unrelated individuals were reported by related research.

This sequence originates from a girl under three years old with a congenital heart defect but otherwise immunologically healthy. Source material: thymus tissue.

The CDR3 spells CASSQASDRGAGELFF. CDR3 nucleotide sequence: TGTGCCAGCAGCCAAGCATCCGACAGGGGCGCCGGGGAGCTGTTTTTT. The rearrangement links TRBV4-2 to TRBJ2-2, with TRBD1 matching over 8 bases. Trimming cost V 1 base and J 6 bases; bases outside gene matches: 7. This CDR3 has 16 amino acids. CDR1 is LGHNA, CDR2 YNFKEQ, per germline.